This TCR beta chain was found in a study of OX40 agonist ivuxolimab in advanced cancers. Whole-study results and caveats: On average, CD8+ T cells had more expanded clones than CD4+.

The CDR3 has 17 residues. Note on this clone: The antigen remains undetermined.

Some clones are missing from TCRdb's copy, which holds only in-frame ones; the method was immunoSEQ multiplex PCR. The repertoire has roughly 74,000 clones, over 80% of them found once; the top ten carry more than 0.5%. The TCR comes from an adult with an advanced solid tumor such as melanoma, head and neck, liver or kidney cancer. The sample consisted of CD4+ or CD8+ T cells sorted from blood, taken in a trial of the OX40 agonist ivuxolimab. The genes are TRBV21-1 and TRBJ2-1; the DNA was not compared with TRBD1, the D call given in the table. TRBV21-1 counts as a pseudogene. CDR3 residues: CASSKGPRANSYNEQFF. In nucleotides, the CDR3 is TGTGCCAGCAGCAAAGGTCCCAGGGCAAACTCCTACAATGAGCAGTTCTTC.